Presented here are 7 T cell receptor beta chains from one specimen sequenced in a study of read filtering for tumor transcriptome and immune sequencing. The library was built from around 380 ng RNA with molecular barcoded adaptors for alpha/delta and beta/gamma chains. TCRdb re-called the reads with MiXCR, one entry per CDR3 protein. The sample has approximately 45,000 distinct CDR3 sequences, 15% to 20% seen once. Sequencing was carried out using a population of CD138-negative cells sorted from bone marrow. Receptors originate from a donor aged 40 or over with multiple myeloma.

This clonotype was counted ten times or more. This chain uses TRBV5-1 with TRBJ1-4, with a possible D match to TRBD1 (5 bases). The V gene's germline CDR1 is SGHRS and CDR2 YFSETQ. The length of the CDR3 is 17 residues. Trimming pared 4 bases from V and 0 bases from J, leaving 16 bases between. This CDR3 is CASSQGGHLATNEKLFF. The DNA for the CDR3 is TGCGCCAGCAGCCAGGGAGGGCACCTTGCAACTAATGAAAAACTGTTTTTT.

This clonotype was seen just once. This may be a read error, as it is one base from a much larger clone. The chain has TRBV7-2 and TRBJ2-6; D gene uncertain. V lost 6 bases and J lost 2, with 8 bases in between. CDR3 length: 14 amino acids. Looked up from germline, CDR1 is SGHTA and CDR2 is FQGNSA. CDR3 loop: CASSSVTGANVLTF. In DNA, the CDR3 is TGTGCCAGCAGTTCAGTCACTGGGGCCAACGTCCTGACTTTC.

This clonotype was detected a few times. The genes are TRBV19 and TRBJ1-5, with 7 bases matching TRBD1. Germline V gives CDR1 LNHDA, CDR2 SQIVND (reference sequence). This CDR3 has 14 amino acids. V was clipped by 4 bases and J by 3 bases; unmatched bases: 3. The CDR3 coding sequence is TGTGCCAGTAGTACGGGACAGTACAATCAGCCCCAGCATTTT. This gives the protein CASSTGQYNQPQHF.

This clonotype was seen ten or more times. V usage is TRBV11-3 and J usage is TRBJ2-7; TRBD1 matches at 8 bases. There are 13 residues in the CDR3. The V gene end was trimmed by 5 bases and the J gene end by 7 bases; junction bases not matched to a gene: 7. The V gene's germline CDR1 is SGHNT and CDR2 YENEEA. CDR3 DNA: TGTGCCAGCAGCGCGGACAGGGTAAGAGAGCAGTACTTC. Its protein product is CASSADRVREQYF.

V is TRBV9 and J is TRBJ1-3; a weak D match, TRBD1 (5 bases). V was cut by 4 bases and J by 2 bases, with 13 bases left in between. The CDR3 runs to 15 residues. Per germline, CDR1 SGDLS and CDR2 YYNGEE. CDR3 nucleotides: TGTGCCAGCAGCATCCTTGGGGGTCCTGGAAACACCATATATTTT. As protein: CASSILGGPGNTIYF.

This clonotype was observed at least ten times. The chain combines TRBV7-9 with TRBJ2-2; the D call may be TRBD1 or TRBD2 (5 bases each). This CDR3 region has 14 residues. V gave up 3 bases and J gave up 4 bases, with 9 bases separating them. Germline V gene data show CDR1 as SEHNR and CDR2 as FQNEAQ (reference sequence). Here the CDR3 DNA reads TGTGCCAGCAGCTTGGCTGGGGGCACCGGGGAGCTGTTTTTT. Protein: CASSLAGGTGELFF.

This clonotype was found many times. This chain links TRBV7-9 with TRBJ2-1; a weak D match, TRBD1 (5 bases). The CDR3 length is 17 residues. CDR1 and CDR2 (germline): SEHNR, FQNEAQ (reference sequence). Trimming removed 2 bases at V and 5 bases at J, with 19 bases between. Written as DNA, the CDR3 is TGTGCCAGCAGCTTACCCCTGGGCAGGGCCGAAAACAATGAGCAGTTCTTC. This translates into CASSLPLGRAENNEQFF. The full variable domain, with the rest looked up from reference TRBV7-9 and TRBJ2-1, is DTGVSQNPRHKITKRGQNVTFRCDPISEHNRLYWYRQTLGQGPEFLTYFQNEAQLEKSRLLSDRFSAERPKGSFSTLEIQRTEQGDSAMYLCASSLPLGRAENNEQFFGPGTRLTVL.